This TCR beta chain appears in the sequencing data of a study of blood T cell repertoires in COVID-19. About the study: T cells, B-cell-depleted T cells, or PBMCs provided the cDNA or gDNA that served as material.

TCRdb keeps only in-frame clones here, not all; method: immunoSEQ multiplex PCR. Among tens of thousands of clones listed, more than 75% were seen once. J gave up 5 bases and V 0 bases, and 12 bases lay outside the gene matches. The CDR3 extends over 18 amino acids. Germline CDR1 LNHDA, CDR2 SQIVND (reference sequence). This TCR was sampled from a man in his 60s with active or convalescent COVID-19. The sequencing sample was made of peripheral blood. V usage is TRBV19 and J usage is TRBJ2-2, with 7 bases lining up with TRBD2. CDR3 protein: CASSIERGGAKGTGELFF. CDR3 in DNA: TGTGCCAGTAGTATAGAGAGGGGAGGGGCTAAGGGGACCGGGGAGCTGTTTTTT.